This T cell receptor beta chain was retrieved from a study of a mutant IDH1 vaccine in newly diagnosed glioma. Study information: Vaccination started 4-6 weeks after radiotherapy alone, or with temozolomide cycles. Averaging about 37 years of age, treated patients were 62.5% male and approximately 38% female. Therapy received beforehand was radiotherapy, temozolomide, or both, with most patients given both.

The method was immunoSEQ multiplex PCR; TCRdb's version includes in-frame clones alone and lacks a portion of them. The table records under 55,000 clones, 90% to 95% of them present only once. V lost 2 bases and J lost 5, with 22 bases in between. Germline lookup yields CDR1 SGHNT and CDR2 YYREEE (reference sequence). This CDR3 contains 17 residues. Stated time point: week 11, during vaccination. Each dose of the vaccine consisted of 300 ug of mutant IDH1 20-mer peptide, with topical imiquimod. New IDH1-mutant, ATRX-lost WHO grade 3 or 4 astrocytomas occurred in donors. Comment on this clone: The antigen remains unidentified.

This sequence joins TRBV5-4 and TRBJ1-2; TRBD1 is a possible D gene (5 bases). The sequencing used PBMCs, collected from a glioma patient whose treatment included an IDH1 peptide vaccine. This receptor was taken from a man aged 50 to 59 with glioma. CDR3 DNA: TGTGCCAGCAGCTTCCGGGACTCACGCGTAGGAGTATATGGCTACACCTTC. Translation gives CASSFRDSRVGVYGYTF.